This T cell receptor (beta chain) was captured in a study of T cell repertoires in ileal Crohn's disease. Study-wide results and limits: Compared with non-smokers, active smokers at surgery showed more clonal expansions.

The repertoire was sequenced with immunoSEQ multiplex PCR; TCRdb's copy has only in-frame clones and lacks some. The sample consists of 3,500 to 5,000 clones, under 80% of them appearing once. This clone was recorded only once. What it binds is unknown. CDR1 and CDR2 from the germline V gene are KGHSH and LQKENI. CDR3 length: 13 residues. Trimming removed 3 bases at V and 3 bases at J, with 9 bases between. This sample's time point: neoterminal ileum biopsy at postoperative endoscopy, about 6 months after surgery. Adults with ileal or ileocolonic Crohn's disease and an indication for resection were eligible.

The chain has TRBV18 and TRBJ2-7; D is perhaps TRBD1 (6 bases). Sequencing used ileal tissue. The receptor was derived from an adult with Crohn's disease. CDR3: CASSPSTGYEQYF. In DNA, the CDR3 is TGTGCCAGCTCACCCTCGACAGGCTACGAGCAGTACTTC.